This TCR beta chain stems from a study of human T cells and chemical hapten exposure. Whole-study context: Patients, a majority of them female, were diagnosed with alopecia areata, totalis or universalis.

The CDR3 covers 14 residues. CDR1 is LNHDA, CDR2 SQIVND, per germline (reference sequence). The ends were cut back, 8 bases at V and 0 bases at J, with 10 bases in the middle. Time point denoted: patch test 2, 6 weeks after DPC sensitization. Treatment described: therapeutic diphenylcyclopropenone sensitization with weekly scalp DPC. Findings and limits, study-wide: Significantly more large CDR3 similarity clusters were formed by expanded TCRs than by controls.

The table lists this clonotype with many counts. What it binds is unknown. Unique molecular identifiers were linked by the library to individual cDNA molecules. Original data processing: There were a median of approximately 88,000 TCRs per sample, with a range from about 23,224 to 690,600. TCRdb called the RACE reads again in MiXCR, with one record for every CDR3 protein. TCRdb, not the original authors, processed these V and J calls. The table lists 35,000 to 45,000 distinct CDR3 sequences, around 8.9% of them singletons. The chain employs TRBV19 and TRBJ2-2; D gene ambiguous. The receptor's source is a middle-aged woman with alopecia areata. Some clones in this sample may be carry-over from other donors' samples. The specimen comprised whole blood, sampled in connection with sensitization to the hapten diphenylcyclopropenone (DPC). The CDR3 DNA is TGTGCCAGTCACAACTACCCGAACACCGGGGAGCTGTTTTTT. Protein product: CASHNYPNTGELFF.